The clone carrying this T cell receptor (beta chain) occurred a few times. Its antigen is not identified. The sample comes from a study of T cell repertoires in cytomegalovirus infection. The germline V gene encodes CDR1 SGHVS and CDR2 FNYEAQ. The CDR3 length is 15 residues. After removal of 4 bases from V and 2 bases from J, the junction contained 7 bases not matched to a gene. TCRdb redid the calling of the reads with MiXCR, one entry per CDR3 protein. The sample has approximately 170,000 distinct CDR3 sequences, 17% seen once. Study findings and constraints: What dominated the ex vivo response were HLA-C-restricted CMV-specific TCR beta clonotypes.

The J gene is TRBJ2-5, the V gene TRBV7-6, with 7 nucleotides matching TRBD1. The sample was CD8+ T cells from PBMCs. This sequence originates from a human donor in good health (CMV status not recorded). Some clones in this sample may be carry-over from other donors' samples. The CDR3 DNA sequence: TGTGCCAGCAGCTACCCCCCACAGGGGCAAGAGACCCAGTACTTC. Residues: CASSYPPQGQETQYF.